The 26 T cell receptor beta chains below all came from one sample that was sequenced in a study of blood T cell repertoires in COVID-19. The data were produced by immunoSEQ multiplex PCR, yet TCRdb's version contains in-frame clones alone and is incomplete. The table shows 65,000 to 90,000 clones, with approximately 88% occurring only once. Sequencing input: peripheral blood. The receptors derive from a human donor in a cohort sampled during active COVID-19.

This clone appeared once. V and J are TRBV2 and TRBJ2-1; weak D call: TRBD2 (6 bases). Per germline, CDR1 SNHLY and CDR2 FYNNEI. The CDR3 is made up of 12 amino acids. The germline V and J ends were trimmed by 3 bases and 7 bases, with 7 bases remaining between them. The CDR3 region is CASSDAGNEQFF. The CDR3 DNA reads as TGTGCCAGCAGTGATGCGGGGAATGAGCAGTTCTTC.

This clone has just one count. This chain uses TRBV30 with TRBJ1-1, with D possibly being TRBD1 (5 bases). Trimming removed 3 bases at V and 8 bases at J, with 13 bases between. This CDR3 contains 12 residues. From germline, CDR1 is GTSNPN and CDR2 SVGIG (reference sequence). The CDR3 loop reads CAWRKDRLEAFF. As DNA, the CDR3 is TGTGCCTGGAGGAAAGACAGACTGGAAGCTTTCTTT.

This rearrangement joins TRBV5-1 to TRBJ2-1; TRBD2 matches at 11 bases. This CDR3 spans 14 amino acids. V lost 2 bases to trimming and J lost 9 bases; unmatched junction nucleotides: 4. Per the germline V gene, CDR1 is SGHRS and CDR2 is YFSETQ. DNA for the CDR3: TGCGCCAGCAGCTTTACTAGCGGGGGAGGTGAGCAGTTCTTC. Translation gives CASSFTSGGGEQFF.

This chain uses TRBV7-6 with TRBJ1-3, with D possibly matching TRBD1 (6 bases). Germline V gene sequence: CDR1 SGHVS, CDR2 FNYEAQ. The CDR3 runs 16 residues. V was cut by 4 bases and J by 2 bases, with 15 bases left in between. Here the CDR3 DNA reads TGTGCCAGCAGCTCACAACAGGGTTTCGCTGGAAACACCATATATTTT. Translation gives CASSSQQGFAGNTIYF.

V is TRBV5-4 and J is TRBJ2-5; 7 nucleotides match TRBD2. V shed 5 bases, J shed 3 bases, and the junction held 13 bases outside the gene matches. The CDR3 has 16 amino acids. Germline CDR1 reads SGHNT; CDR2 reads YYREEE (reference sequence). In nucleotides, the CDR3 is TGTGCCAGCAGTCACCAATTTGGGGGAGGGAAAGAGACCCAGTACTTC. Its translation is CASSHQFGGGKETQYF.

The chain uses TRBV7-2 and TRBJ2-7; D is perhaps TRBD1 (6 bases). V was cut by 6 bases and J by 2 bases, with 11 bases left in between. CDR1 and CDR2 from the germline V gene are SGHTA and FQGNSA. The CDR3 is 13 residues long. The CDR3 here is CASRYRQAYEQYF. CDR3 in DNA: TGTGCCAGCAGATATAGACAGGCCTACGAGCAGTACTTC. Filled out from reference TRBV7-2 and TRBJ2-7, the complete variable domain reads GAGVSQSPSNKVTEKGKDVELRCDPISGHTALYWYRQSLGQGLEFLIYFQGNSAPDKSGLPSDRFSAERTGGSVSTLTIQRTQQEDSAVYLCASRYRQAYEQYFGPGTRLTVT.

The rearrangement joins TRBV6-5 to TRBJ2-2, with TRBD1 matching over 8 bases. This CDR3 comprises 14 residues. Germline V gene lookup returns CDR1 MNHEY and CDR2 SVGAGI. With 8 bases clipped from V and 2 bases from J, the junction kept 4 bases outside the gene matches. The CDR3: CASADRGNTGELFF. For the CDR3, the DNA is TGTGCCAGCGCTGACAGGGGAAACACCGGGGAGCTGTTTTTT.

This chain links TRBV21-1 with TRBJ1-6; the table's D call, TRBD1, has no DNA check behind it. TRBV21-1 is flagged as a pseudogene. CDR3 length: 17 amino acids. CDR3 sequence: CASSNATGGAFNSPLHF. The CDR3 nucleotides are TGTGCCAGCAGCAACGCGACAGGGGGCGCTTTTAATTCACCCCTCCACTTT.

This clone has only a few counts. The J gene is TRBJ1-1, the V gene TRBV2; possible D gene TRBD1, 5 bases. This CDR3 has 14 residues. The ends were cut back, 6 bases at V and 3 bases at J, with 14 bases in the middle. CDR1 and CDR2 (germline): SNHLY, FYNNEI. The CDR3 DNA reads TGTGCCAGCAGGAGGACACCCGTGGACACTGAAGCTTTCTTT. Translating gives CASRRTPVDTEAFF.

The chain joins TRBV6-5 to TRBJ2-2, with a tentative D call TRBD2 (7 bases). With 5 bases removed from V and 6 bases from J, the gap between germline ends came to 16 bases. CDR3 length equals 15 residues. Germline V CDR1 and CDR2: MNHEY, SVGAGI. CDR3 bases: TGTGCCAGCAGTAAGAGGGGGGGCCACGCCGGGGAGCTGTTTTTT. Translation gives CASSKRGGHAGELFF.

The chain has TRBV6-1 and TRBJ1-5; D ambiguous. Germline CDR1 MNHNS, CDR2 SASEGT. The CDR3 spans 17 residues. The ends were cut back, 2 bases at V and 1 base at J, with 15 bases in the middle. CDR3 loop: CASSELAGSFSNQPQHF. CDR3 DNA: TGTGCCAGCAGTGAACTGGCAGGAAGTTTCAGCAATCAGCCCCAGCATTTT.

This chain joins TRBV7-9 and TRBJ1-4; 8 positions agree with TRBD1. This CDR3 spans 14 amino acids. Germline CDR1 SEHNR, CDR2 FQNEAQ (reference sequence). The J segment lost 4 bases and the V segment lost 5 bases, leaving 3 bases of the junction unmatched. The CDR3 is CASSLGQGNEKLFF. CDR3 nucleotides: TGTGCCAGCAGCCTCGGACAGGGTAATGAAAAACTGTTTTTT.

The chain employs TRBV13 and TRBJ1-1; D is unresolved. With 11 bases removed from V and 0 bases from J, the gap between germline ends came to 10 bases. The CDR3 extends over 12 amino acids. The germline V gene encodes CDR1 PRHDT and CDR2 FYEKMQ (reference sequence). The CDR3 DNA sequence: TGTGCCGCGGGGAGGGTGAACACTGAAGCTTTCTTT. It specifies CAAGRVNTEAFF.

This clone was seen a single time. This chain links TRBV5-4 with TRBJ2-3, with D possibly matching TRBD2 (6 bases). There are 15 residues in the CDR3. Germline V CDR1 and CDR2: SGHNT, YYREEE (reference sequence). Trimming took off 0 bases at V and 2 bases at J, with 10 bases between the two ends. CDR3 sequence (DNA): TGTGCCAGCAGCTTGGCCGGGACTGCCACAGATACGCAGTATTTT. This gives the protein CASSLAGTATDTQYF.

CDR3 DNA: TGTGCCAGCAGCTTAGGAACTACTGGAGGGCGGGGTACGCAGTATTTT. Amino acids: CASSLGTTGGRGTQYF. V and J are TRBV7-8 and TRBJ2-3; TRBD2 is a possible D gene (6 bases). V was shortened by 1 base and J by 8 bases, with 19 bases between the two germline ends. The CDR3 length is 16 residues. Looked up from germline, CDR1 is SGHVS and CDR2 is FQNEAQ. The variable domain in full, with the rest retrieved from reference TRBV7-8 and TRBJ2-3, is GAGVSQSPRYKVAKRGQDVALRCDPISGHVSLFWYQQALGQGPEFLTYFQNEAQLDKSGLPSDRFFAERPEGSVSTLKIQRTQQEDSAVYLCASSLGTTGGRGTQYFGPGTRLTVL.

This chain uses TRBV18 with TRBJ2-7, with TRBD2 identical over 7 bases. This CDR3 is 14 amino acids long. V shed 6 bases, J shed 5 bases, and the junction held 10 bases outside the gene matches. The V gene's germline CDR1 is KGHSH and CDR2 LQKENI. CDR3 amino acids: CASSPERGMDEQYF. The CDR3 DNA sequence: TGTGCCAGCTCCCCCGAGCGGGGTATGGACGAGCAGTACTTC. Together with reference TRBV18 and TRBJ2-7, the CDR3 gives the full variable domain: NAGVMQNPRHLVRRRGQEARLRCSPMKGHSHVYWYRQLPEEGLKFMVYLQKENIIDESGMPKERFSAEFPKEGPSILRIQQVVRGDSAAYFCASSPERGMDEQYFGPGTRLTVT.

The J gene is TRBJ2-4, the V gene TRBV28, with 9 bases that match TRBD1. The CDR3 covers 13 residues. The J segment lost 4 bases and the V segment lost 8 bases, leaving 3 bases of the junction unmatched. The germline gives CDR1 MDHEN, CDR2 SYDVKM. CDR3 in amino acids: CASRGTGKNIQYF. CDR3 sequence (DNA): TGTGCCAGCCGAGGGACAGGGAAAAACATTCAGTACTTC.

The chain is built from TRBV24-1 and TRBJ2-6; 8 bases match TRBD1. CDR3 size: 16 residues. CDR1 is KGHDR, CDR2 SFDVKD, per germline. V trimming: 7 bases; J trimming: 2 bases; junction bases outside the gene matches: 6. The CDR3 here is CATRGTDRAGANVLTF. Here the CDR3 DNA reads TGTGCCACCAGGGGGACGGACAGGGCTGGGGCCAACGTCCTGACTTTC.

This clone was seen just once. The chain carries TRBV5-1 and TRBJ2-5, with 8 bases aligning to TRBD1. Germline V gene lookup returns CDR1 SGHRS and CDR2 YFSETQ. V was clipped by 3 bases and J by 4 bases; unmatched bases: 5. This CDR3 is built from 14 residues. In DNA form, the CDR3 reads TGCGCCAGCAGCTACCTACAGGGGGGAGAGACCCAGTACTTC. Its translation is CASSYLQGGETQYF.

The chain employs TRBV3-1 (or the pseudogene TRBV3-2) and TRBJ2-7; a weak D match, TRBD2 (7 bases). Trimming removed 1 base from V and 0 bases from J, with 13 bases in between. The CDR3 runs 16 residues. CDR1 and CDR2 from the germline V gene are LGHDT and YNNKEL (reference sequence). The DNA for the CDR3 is TGTGCCAGCAGCCAAGGGGCGGGGGCGAGCTCCTACGAGCAGTACTTC. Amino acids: CASSQGAGASSYEQYF.

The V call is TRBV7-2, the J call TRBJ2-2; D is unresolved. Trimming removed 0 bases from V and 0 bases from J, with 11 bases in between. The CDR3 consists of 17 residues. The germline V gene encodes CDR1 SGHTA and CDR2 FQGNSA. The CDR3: CASSLARYGANTGELFF. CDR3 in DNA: TGTGCCAGCAGCTTAGCGCGGTACGGAGCGAACACCGGGGAGCTGTTTTTT.

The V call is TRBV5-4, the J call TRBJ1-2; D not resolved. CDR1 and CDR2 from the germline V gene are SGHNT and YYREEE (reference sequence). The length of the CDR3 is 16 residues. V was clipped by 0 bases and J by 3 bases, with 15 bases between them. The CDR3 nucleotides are TGTGCCAGCAGCTTGGGGGCAGGAGGCACGGACTATGGCTACACCTTC. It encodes CASSLGAGGTDYGYTF.

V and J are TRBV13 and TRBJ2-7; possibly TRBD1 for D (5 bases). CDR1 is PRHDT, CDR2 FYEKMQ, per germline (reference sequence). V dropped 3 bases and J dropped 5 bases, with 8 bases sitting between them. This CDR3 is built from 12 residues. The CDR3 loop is CASSFRRDEQYF. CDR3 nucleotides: TGTGCCAGCAGCTTCCGCAGGGACGAGCAGTACTTC.

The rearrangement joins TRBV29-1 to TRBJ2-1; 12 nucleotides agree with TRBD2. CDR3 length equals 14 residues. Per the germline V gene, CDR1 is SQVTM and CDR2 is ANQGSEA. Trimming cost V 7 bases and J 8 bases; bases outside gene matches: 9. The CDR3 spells CSARETSGSDEQFF. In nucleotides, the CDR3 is TGCAGCGCCCGAGAGACTAGCGGGAGTGATGAGCAGTTCTTC.

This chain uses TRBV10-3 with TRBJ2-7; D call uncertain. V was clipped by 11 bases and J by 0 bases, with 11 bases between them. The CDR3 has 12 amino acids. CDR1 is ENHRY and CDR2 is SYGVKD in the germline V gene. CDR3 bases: TGTGCCGCGTCCACTGCCTCCTACGAGCAGTACTTC. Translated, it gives CAASTASYEQYF.

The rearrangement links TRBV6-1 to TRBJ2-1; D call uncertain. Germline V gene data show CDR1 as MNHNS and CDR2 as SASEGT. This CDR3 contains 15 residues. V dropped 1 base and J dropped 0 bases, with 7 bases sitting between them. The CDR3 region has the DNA TGTGCCAGCAGTGAAGACGCGGCCTCCTACAATGAGCAGTTCTTC. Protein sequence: CASSEDAASYNEQFF.